These 9 T cell receptor beta chains were sequenced from one sample in a study of T cells after posttransplantation cyclophosphamide. This table comes from immunoSEQ multiplex PCR, and its TCRdb copy is limited to in-frame clones, with some not included. The sample carries more than 12,000 clones, over 60% recorded once. The sequencing sample was made of memory CD4+ T cells sorted from PBMCs. Receptors originate from a man aged 45 to 65.

The rearrangement joins TRBV5-4 to TRBJ1-1; D is unresolved. V lost 4 bases to trimming and J lost 8 bases, with 15 bases between them. In germline, CDR1 is SGHNT, CDR2 YYREEE (reference sequence). The CDR3 has 13 residues. The CDR3 nucleotides are TGTGCCAGCAGCCCCGAGGAGGCACCAGAAGCTTTCTTT. Translation: CASSPEEAPEAFF.

The chain has TRBV6-5 and TRBJ1-3, with D possibly TRBD1 on 6 matching bases. Germline-derived CDR1 and CDR2 are MNHEY and SVGAGI. The CDR3 has 16 residues. Trimming pared 2 bases from V and 1 base from J, leaving 12 bases between. The CDR3 sequence: CASSYIAGVSGNTIYF. The CDR3 coding sequence is TGTGCCAGCAGTTACATCGCAGGGGTTTCTGGAAACACCATATATTTT.

This chain connects TRBV4-3 to TRBJ1-1; weak D call: TRBD1 (5 bases). This CDR3 is built from 16 residues. Germline V lookup: CDR1 LGHNA, CDR2 YSLEER. V was pared by 0 bases and J by 1 base, with 12 bases between. CDR3 sequence reads: CASSQDVGHGNTEAFF. In DNA form, the CDR3 reads TGCGCCAGCAGCCAAGATGTAGGACACGGGAACACTGAAGCTTTCTTT.

The CDR3 coding sequence is TGTGCCAGCAGCTTGGACAGGGCTGGGGCCAACGTCCTGACTTTC. This codes for CASSLDRAGANVLTF. The chain combines TRBV7-2 with TRBJ2-6; 8 bases match TRBD1. There are 15 residues in the CDR3. Germline CDR1 SGHTA, CDR2 FQGNSA. V dropped 3 bases and J dropped 2; count of bases not matched to a gene: 0.

The rearrangement uses TRBV6-1 and TRBJ2-1; D may be TRBD2 (5 bases). The CDR3 has 14 amino acids. Germline V lookup: CDR1 MNHNS, CDR2 SASEGT. V dropped 6 bases and J dropped 5 bases, with 14 bases sitting between them. The CDR3 DNA sequence: TGTGCCAGCAGACGGAGGAGAGAGGACAATGAGCAGTTCTTC. This encodes CASRRRREDNEQFF.

The chain recombines TRBV6-5 with TRBJ2-7; TRBD1 aligns across 7 bases. The CDR3 consists of 14 residues. With V trimmed by 5 bases and J by 3 bases, 7 bases remained unmatched. The germline V gene has CDR1 MNHEY and CDR2 SVGAGI. CDR3 sequence reads: CASSRNRGSYEQYF. CDR3 DNA: TGTGCCAGCAGTCGAAACAGGGGAAGCTACGAGCAGTACTTC.

Worth noting for this clone: The sample carries other DNA sequences with the same CDR3. The rearrangement links TRBV6-1 to TRBJ1-3, with unresolved D. Looked up from germline, CDR1 is MNHNS and CDR2 is SASEGT. Trimming removed 3 bases from V and 3 bases from J, with 6 bases in between. The CDR3 spans 13 residues. The CDR3 DNA sequence: TGTGCCAGCAGTGAGAGTAGTGGAAACACCATATATTTT. Translated, it gives CASSESSGNTIYF.

This clone was counted once. V gene TRBV18 combines with J gene TRBJ1-2, with 8 nucleotides matching TRBD1. This CDR3 comprises 15 residues. Germline V gives CDR1 KGHSH, CDR2 LQKENI. With 6 bases clipped from V and 3 bases from J, the junction kept 9 bases outside the gene matches. CDR3 region: CASSPDRESYYGYTF. The CDR3 DNA follows: TGTGCCAGCTCCCCGGACAGGGAATCTTACTATGGCTACACCTTC.

This chain connects TRBV5-8 to TRBJ1-1, with D perhaps matching TRBD1 (6 bases). Trimming pared 2 bases from V and 0 bases from J, leaving 14 bases between. The CDR3 has 16 residues. In germline, CDR1 is SGHTS, CDR2 YDEGEE. CDR3 coding DNA: TGTGCCAGCAGCTTCGCAGATAGGGGGATGAACACTGAAGCTTTCTTT. It is translated as CASSFADRGMNTEAFF. Filled out from reference TRBV5-8 and TRBJ1-1, the complete variable domain reads EAGVTQSPTHLIKTRGQQATLRCSPISGHTSVYWYQQALGLGLQFLLWYDEGEERNRGNFPPRFSGRQFPNYSSELNVNALELEDSALYLCASSFADRGMNTEAFFGQGTRLTVV.